This T cell receptor (beta chain) was sequenced in a study of T cell responses to AZD1222 COVID-19 vaccine. Whole-study findings and limits: Nearly half of spike-specific TCRs reportedly target unmutated variant regions. Clonal diversity was possibly underestimated; the donors were predominantly white British and more often female. The study sampled repertoires only after the peak T cell response.

The CDR3 runs 13 residues. V was clipped by 7 bases and J by 12 bases, with 21 bases between them. The germline V gene encodes CDR1 LNHDA and CDR2 SQIVND (reference sequence). Assay used: immunoSEQ multiplex PCR; TCRdb lists only in-frame clones, some missing. The sample carries roughly 130,000 clones, roughly nine tenths recorded once. Comments on this clone: The antigen is unknown.

Sequencing used peripheral blood, obtained on day 0 of AZD1222 vaccination. This receptor was identified in an adult in good health. The J gene is TRBJ1-2, the V gene TRBV19, with a weak D call TRBD1 (6 bases). In DNA, the CDR3 is TGTGCCAGTACAGGGGCTGGGCCGCCGGGGGACACCTTC. Protein: CASTGAGPPGDTF.